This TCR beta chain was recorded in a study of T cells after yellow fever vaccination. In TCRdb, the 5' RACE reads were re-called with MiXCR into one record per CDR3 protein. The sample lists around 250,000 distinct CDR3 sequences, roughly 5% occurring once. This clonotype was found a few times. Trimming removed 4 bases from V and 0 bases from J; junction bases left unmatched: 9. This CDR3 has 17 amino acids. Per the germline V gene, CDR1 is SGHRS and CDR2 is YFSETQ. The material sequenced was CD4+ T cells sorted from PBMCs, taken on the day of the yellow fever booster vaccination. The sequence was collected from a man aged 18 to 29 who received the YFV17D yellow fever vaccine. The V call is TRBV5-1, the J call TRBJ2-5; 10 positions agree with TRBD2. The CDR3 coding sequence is TGCGCCAGCAGCGCCGCATGGACTAGCGGCGACCAAGAGACCCAGTACTTC. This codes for CASSAAWTSGDQETQYF.